Here is one TCR beta chain with its context. A read error may account for a junction end that differs from germline. The CDR3 is made up of 17 amino acids. The sample comes from a study of metastatic and nonmetastatic thyroid tumors. In the source study's methods: For papillary thyroid cancer, a distant-metastasis classifier was constructed from CDR3 differences observed across clinicopathological groups. TCRdb re-called the PCR reads through MiXCR. The V and J calls follow TCRdb's processing rather than the paper's. The table shows around 30,000 clones, with around a quarter occurring only once. Thyroid surgery had not been preceded by any treatment in any patient.

The sequenced sample consisted of blood. The chain couples TRBV12-3 or TRBV12-4 to TRBJ2-3, with 10 bases identical to TRBD2. The sequence was collected from a female donor with papillary thyroid cancer or a benign thyroid nodule (not recorded which). Some clones in this sample may be carry-over from other donors' samples. CDR3 in DNA: TGTGCCATCAGCCCGATAGCGGGAGGACTCTTCACACATACGCAGTATTTT. Protein sequence: CAISPIAGGLFTHTQYF.